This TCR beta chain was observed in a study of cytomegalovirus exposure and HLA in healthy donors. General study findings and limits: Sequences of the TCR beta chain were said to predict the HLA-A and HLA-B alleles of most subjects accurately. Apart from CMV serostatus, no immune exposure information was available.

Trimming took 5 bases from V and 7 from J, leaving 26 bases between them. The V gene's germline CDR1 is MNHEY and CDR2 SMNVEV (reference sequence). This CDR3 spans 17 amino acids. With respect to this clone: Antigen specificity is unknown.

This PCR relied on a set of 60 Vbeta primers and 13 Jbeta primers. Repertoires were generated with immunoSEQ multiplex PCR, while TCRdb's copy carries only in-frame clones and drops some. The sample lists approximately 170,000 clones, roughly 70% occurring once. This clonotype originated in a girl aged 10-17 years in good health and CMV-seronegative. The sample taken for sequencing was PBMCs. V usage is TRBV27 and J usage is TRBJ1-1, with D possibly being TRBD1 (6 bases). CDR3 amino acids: CASSRRAPKHRANEAFF. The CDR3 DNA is TGTGCCAGCAGTCGAAGAGCGCCGAAACACAGGGCTAATGAAGCTTTCTTT.